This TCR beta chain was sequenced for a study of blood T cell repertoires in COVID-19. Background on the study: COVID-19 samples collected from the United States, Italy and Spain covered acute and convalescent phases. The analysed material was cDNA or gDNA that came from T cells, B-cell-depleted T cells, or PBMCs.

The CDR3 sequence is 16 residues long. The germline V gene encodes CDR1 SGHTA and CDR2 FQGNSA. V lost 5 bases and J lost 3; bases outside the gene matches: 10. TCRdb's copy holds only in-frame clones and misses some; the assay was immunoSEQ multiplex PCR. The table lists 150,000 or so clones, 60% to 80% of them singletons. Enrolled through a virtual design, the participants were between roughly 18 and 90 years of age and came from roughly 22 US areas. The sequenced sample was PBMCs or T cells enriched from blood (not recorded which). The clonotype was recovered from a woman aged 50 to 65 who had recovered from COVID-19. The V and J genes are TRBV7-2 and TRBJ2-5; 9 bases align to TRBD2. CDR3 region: CASSPSSGITEETQYF. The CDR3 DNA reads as TGTGCCAGCAGCCCCTCTAGCGGGATAACCGAAGAGACCCAGTACTTC.